One T cell receptor beta chain is described in this entry. Treg sorting used a CD4+CD25+CD127-/low gate. Each CDR3 protein is one row after TCRdb ran MiXCR on the 5' RACE reads. The sample lists about 9,000 distinct CDR3 sequences; about half were seen once. Between the trimmed V and J ends, which lost 1 base and 3 bases, there was a span of 16 bases. This CDR3 comprises 16 residues. This clonotype originated in a female donor with breast cancer. Source material: Tregs sorted from a lymph node. The chain joins TRBV12-3 or TRBV12-4 to TRBJ2-7; TRBD2 might be the D (6 bases). CDR3 sequence reads: CASSLGLAENHYEQYF. DNA of the CDR3: TGTGCCAGCAGTTTAGGATTAGCGGAGAACCACTACGAGCAGTACTTC.